This T cell receptor (beta chain) was identified during a study of shared clonotypes between healthy human individuals. The wider study: Donor ages ranged 18 to 49 years: a couple of women, three men.

As for this clone: Its antigen is not known.

Both subsets, CD45RA+ naive and CD45RA-negative memory, were split from the CD4+ cells. Profiling relied on immunoSEQ multiplex PCR, and the TCRdb table lists in-frame clones only, not all of them. The profile shows approximately 980,000 clones, around 80% of them singletons. The study, taken as a whole, reports: Generally, naive subsets came out with larger estimated richness than memory subsets. Only blood samples were collected, and tissue repertoires likely differ.

The CDR3 runs to 16 residues. Germline V gives CDR1 SGHRS, CDR2 YFSETQ. V trimming: 4 bases; J trimming: 9 bases; junction bases outside the gene matches: 11. This clonotype was obtained from a man between 18 and 35 years old in good health. The material sequenced was memory CD4+ T cells sorted from blood. The sample's subset: CD45RA-negative fraction. The genes are TRBV5-1 and TRBJ2-1; 12 bases fit TRBD2. This CDR3 reads CASSADPSGRAGEQFF. CDR3 in DNA: TGCGCCAGCAGCGCGGATCCTAGCGGGAGGGCGGGTGAGCAGTTCTTC. The whole variable domain, remainder taken from reference TRBV5-1 and TRBJ2-1, is KAGVTQTPRYLIKTRGQQVTLSCSPISGHRSVSWYQQTPGQGLQFLFEYFSETQRNKGNFPGRFSGRQFSNSRSEMNVSTLELGDSALYLCASSADPSGRAGEQFFGPGTRLTVL.